This T cell receptor beta chain derives from a study of blood T cell repertoires in COVID-19. On the study more broadly: COVID-19 samples collected from the United States, Italy and Spain covered acute and convalescent phases. The analysed material was cDNA or gDNA that came from T cells, B-cell-depleted T cells, or PBMCs.

Per the authors' pipeline: Amplification with reference gene primers provided the estimates of nucleated cell counts. The protocol was immunoSEQ multiplex PCR, while the TCRdb copy is restricted to in-frame clones and leaves out a portion. Clone size and V and J calls were adopted from that table, with D and trimming inferred from the DNA. Among 150,000 to 200,000 clones listed, approximately 90% were seen once. Germline CDR1 reads LNHDA; CDR2 reads SQIVND (reference sequence). V lost 4 bases to trimming and J lost 4 bases, with 8 bases between them. This CDR3 comprises 13 residues. Input material: peripheral blood. V usage is TRBV19 and J usage is TRBJ1-3, with D unresolved. This TCR derives from a woman in her forties or fifties with acute or convalescent COVID-19. The CDR3 nucleotides read TGTGCCAGTAGTAATTCACAAGGAAACACCATATATTTT. It translates to CASSNSQGNTIYF. The full variable domain, its missing parts supplied by reference TRBV19 and TRBJ1-3, is DGGITQSPKYLFRKEGQNVTLSCEQNLNHDAMYWYRQDPGQGLRLIYYSQIVNDFQKGDIAEGYSVSREKKESFPLTVTSAQKNPTAFYLCASSNSQGNTIYFGEGSWLTVV.